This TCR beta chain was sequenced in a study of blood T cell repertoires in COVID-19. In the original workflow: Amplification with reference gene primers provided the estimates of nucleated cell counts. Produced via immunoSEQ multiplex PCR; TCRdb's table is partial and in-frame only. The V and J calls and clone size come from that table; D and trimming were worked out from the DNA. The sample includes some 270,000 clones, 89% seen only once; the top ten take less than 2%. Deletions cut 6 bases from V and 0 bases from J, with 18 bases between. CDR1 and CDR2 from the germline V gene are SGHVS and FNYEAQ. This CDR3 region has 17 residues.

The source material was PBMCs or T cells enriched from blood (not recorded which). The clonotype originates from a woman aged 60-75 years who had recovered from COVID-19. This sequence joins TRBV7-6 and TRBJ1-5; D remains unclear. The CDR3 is CASSKREGGYSNQPQHF. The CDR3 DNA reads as TGTGCCAGCAGTAAAAGAGAAGGCGGATATAGCAATCAGCCCCAGCATTTT.